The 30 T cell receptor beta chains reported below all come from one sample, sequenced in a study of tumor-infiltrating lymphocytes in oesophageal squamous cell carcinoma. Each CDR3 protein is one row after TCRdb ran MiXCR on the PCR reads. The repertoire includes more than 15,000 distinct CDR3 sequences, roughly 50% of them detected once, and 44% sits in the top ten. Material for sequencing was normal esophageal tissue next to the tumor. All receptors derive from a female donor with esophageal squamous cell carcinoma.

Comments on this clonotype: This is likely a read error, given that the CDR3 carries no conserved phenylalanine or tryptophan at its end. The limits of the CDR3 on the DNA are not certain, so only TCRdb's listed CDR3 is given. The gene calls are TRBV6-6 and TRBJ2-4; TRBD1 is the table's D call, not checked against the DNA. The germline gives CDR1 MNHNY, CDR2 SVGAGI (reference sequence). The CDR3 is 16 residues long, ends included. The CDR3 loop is CASSYSRRGDEQFFGP.

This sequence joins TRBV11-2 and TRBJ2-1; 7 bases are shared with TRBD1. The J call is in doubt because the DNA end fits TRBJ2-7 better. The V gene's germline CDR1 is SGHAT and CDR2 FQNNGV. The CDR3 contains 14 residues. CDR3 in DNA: TGTGCCAGCAGCTCGAACAGGGGACCCTACGAGCAGTACTTC. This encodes CASSSNRGPYEQYF.

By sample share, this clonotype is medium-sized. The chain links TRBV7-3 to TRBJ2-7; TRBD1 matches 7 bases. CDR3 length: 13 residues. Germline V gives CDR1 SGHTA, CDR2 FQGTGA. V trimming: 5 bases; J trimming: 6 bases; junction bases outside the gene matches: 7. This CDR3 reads CASSETGFGEQYF. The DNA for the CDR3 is TGTGCCAGCAGCGAGACAGGGTTTGGCGAGCAGTACTTC. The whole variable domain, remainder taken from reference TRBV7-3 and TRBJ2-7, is GAGVSQTPSNKVTEKGKYVELRCDPISGHTALYWYRQSLGQGPEFLIYFQGTGAADDSGLPNDRFFAVRPEGSVSTLKIQRTERGDSAVYLCASSETGFGEQYFGPGTRLTVT.

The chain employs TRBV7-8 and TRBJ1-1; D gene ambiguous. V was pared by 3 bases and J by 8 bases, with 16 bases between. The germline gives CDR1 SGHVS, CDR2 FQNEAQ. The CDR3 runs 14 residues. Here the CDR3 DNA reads TGTGCCAGCAGCTTTATGGCAGGCCCAAAAGAAGCTTTCTTT. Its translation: CASSFMAGPKEAFF.

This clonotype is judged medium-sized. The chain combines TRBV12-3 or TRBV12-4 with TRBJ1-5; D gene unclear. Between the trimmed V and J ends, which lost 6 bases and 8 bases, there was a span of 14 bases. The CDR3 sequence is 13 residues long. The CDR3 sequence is CASRRAIIEPQHF. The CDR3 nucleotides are TGTGCCAGCAGGCGGGCAATAATAGAGCCCCAGCATTTT.

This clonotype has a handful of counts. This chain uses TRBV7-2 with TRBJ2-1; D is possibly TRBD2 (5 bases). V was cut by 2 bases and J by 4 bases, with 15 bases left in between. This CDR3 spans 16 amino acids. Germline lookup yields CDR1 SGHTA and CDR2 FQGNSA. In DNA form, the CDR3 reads TGTGCCAGCAGCTTACTAGGGCACGGCGGGTACAATGAGCAGTTCTTC. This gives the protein CASSLLGHGGYNEQFF.

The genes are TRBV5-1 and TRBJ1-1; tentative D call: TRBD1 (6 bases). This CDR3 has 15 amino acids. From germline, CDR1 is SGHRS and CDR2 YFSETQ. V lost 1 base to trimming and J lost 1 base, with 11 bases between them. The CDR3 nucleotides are TGCGCCAGCAGCTTGAGGGACACAAAGAACACTGAAGCTTTCTTT. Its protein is CASSLRDTKNTEAFF.

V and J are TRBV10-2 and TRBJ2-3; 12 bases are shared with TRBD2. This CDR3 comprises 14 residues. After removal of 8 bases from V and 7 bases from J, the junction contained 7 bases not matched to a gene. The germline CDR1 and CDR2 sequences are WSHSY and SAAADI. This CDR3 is CASESSGGANTQYF. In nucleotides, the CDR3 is TGCGCCAGCGAGTCTAGCGGGGGGGCTAATACGCAGTATTTT.

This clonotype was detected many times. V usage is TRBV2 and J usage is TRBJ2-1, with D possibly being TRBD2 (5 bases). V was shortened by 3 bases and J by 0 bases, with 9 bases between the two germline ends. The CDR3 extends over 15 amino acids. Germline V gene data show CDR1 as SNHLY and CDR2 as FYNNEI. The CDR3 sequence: CASSETTSSYNEQFF. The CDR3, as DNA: TGTGCCAGCAGTGAGACTACCAGCTCCTACAATGAGCAGTTCTTC. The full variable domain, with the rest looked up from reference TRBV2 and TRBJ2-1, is EPEVTQTPSHQVTQMGQEVILRCVPISNHLYFYWYRQILGQKVEFLVSFYNNEISEKSEIFDDQFSVERPDGSNFTLKIRSTKLEDSAMYFCASSETTSSYNEQFFGPGTRLTVL.

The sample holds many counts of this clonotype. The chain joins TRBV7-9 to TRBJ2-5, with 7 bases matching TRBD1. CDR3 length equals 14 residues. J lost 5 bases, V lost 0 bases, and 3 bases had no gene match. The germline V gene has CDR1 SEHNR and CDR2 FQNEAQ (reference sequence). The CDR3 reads CASSLAGTDETQYF. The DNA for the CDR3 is TGTGCCAGCAGCTTAGCCGGGACAGACGAGACCCAGTACTTC. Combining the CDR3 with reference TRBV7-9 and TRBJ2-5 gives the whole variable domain DTGVSQNPRHKITKRGQNVTFRCDPISEHNRLYWYRQTLGQGPEFLTYFQNEAQLEKSRLLSDRFSAERPKGSFSTLEIQRTEQGDSAMYLCASSLAGTDETQYFGPGTRLLVL.

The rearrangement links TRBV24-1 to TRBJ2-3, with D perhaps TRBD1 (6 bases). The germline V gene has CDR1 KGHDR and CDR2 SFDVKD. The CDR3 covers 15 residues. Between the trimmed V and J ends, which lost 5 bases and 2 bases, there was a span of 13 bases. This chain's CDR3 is CATSAPQGHTDTQYF. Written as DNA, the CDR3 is TGTGCCACCAGTGCCCCCCAGGGGCACACAGATACGCAGTATTTT.

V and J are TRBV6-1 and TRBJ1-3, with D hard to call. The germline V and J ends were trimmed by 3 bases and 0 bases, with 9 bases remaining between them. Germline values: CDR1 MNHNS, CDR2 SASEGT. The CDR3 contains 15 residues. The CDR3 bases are TGTGCCAGCAGTGACGTCGGTGACTCTGGAAACACCATATATTTT. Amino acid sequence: CASSDVGDSGNTIYF.

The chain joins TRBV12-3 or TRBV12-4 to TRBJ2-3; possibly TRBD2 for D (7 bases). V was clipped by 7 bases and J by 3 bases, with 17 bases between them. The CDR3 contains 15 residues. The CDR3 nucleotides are TGTGCCAGCAAAAAGGGGGGGAGTCTAACAGATACGCAGTATTTT. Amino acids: CASKKGGSLTDTQYF.

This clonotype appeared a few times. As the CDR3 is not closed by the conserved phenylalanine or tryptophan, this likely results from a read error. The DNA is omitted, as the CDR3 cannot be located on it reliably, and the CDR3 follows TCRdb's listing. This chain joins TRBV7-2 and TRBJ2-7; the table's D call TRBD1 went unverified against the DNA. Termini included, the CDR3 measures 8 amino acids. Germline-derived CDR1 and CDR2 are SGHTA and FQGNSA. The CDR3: CASSSSGQ.

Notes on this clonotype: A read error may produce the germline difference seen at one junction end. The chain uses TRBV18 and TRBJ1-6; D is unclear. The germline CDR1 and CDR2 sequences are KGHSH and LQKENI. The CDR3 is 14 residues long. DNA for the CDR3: TGTGCCAGCTCACCATCCCCTGGGCAGGCAGCGCAGTACTTT. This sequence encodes CASSPSPGQAAQYF. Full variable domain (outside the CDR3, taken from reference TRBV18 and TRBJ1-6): NAGVMQNPRHLVRRRGQEARLRCSPMKGHSHVYWYRQLPEEGLKFMVYLQKENIIDESGMPKERFSAEFPKEGPSILRIQQVVRGDSAAYFCASSPSPGQAAQYFGNGTRLTVT.

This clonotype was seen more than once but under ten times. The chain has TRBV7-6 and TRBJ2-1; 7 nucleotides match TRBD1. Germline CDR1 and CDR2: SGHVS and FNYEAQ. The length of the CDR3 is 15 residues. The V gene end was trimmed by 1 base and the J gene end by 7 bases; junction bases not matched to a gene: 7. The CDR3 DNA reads TGTGCCAGCAGCTTAGGGACGACAGGGTGGAATGAGCAGTTCTTC. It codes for CASSLGTTGWNEQFF.

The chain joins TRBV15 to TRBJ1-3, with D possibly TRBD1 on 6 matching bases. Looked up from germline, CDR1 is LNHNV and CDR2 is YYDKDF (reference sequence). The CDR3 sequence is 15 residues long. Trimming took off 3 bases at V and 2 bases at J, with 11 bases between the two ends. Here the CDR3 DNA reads TGTGCCACCAGCAGGGACAGATCAGCTGGAAACACCATATATTTT. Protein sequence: CATSRDRSAGNTIYF. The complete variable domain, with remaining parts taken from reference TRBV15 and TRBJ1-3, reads DAMVIQNPRYQVTQFGKPVTLSCSQTLNHNVMYWYQQKSSQAPKLLFHYYDKDFNNEADTPDNFQSRRPNTSFCFLDIRSPGLGDTAMYLCATSRDRSAGNTIYFGEGSWLTVV.

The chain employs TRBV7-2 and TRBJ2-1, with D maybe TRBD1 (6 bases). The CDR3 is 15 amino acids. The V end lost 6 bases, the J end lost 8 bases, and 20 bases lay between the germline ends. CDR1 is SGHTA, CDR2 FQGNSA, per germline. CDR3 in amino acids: CASSLTRTGRDEQFF. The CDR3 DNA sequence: TGTGCCAGCAGTTTAACCCGTACAGGGCGGGATGAGCAGTTCTTC.

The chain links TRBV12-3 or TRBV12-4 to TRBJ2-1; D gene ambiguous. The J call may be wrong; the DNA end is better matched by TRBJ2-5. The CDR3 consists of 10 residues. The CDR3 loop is CASSGETQYF. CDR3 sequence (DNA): TGTGCCAGCTCGGGAGAGACCCAGTACTTC.

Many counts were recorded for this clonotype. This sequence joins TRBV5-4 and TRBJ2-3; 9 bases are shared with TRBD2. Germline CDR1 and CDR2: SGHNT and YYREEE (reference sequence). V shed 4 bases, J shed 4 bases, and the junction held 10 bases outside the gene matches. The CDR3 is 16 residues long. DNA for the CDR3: TGTGCCAGCAGCCTAGGGCGGGGGGGCGCGTCAGATACGCAGTATTTT. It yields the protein CASSLGRGGASDTQYF.

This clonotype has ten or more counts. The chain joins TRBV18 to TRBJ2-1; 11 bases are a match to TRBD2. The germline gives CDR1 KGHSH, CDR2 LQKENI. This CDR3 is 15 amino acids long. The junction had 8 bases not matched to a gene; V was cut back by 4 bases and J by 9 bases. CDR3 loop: CASSLAGGLIGEQFF. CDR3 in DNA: TGTGCCAGCTCACTAGCGGGAGGGCTGATTGGTGAGCAGTTCTTC.

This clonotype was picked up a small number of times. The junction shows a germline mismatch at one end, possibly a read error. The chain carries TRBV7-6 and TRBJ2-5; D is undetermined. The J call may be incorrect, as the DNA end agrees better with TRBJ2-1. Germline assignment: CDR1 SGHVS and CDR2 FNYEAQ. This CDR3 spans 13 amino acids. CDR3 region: CASSPGQYNEQFF. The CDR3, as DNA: TGTGCTAGCAGCCCCGGGCAGTACAATGAGCAGTTCTTC.

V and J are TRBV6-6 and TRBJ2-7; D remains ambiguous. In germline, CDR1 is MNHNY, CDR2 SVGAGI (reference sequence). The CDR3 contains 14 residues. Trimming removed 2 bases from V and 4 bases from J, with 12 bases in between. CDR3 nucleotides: TGTGCCAGCAGTTACACCCGACGGGCATACGAGCAGTACTTC. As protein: CASSYTRRAYEQYF.

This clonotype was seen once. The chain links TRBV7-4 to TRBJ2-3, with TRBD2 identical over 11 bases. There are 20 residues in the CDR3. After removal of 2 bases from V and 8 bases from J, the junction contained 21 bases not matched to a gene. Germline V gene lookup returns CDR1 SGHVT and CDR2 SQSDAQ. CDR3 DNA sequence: TGTGCCAGCAGCTTATACATACTAGCGGGAGTCTCCCCCGGTAGTGTTACGCAGTATTTT. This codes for CASSLYILAGVSPGSVTQYF.

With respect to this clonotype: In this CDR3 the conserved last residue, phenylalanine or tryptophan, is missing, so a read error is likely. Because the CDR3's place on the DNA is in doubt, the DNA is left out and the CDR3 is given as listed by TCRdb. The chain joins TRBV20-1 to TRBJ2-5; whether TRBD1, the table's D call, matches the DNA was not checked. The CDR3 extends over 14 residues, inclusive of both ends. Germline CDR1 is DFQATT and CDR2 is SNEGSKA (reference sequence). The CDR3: CSASHRGSPTSSTS.

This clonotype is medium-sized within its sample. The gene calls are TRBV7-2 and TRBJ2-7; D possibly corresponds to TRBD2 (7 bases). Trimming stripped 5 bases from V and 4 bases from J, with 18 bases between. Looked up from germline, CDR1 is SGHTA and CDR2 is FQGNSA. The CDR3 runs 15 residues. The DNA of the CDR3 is TGTGCCAGCAGCCCCTTCGAGGGGGGGCCGTACGAGCAGTACTTC. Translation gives CASSPFEGGPYEQYF.

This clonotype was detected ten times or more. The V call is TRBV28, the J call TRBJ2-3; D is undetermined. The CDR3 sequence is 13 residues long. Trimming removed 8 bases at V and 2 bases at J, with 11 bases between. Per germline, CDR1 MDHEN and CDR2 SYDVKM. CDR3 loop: CASARRYTDTQYF. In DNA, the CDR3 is TGTGCCAGCGCCCGTCGGTACACAGATACGCAGTATTTT.

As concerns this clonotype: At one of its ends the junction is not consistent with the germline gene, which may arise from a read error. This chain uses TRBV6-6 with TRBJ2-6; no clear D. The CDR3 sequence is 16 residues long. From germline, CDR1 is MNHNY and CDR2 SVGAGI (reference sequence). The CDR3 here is CASRRTITSAYSPLHF. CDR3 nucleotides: TGTGCCAGCAGACGGACCATTACCTCGGCGTATTCACCCCTCCACTTC.

CDR3 amino acids: CARMSKASRETQYF. The CDR3 region has the DNA TGTGCCCGAATGAGCAAGGCGAGTAGGGAGACCCAGTACTTC. The chain employs TRBV7-3 and TRBJ2-1; D gene uncertain. The DNA end lines up better with TRBJ2-5; the J call may be wrong. Germline CDR1 SGHTA, CDR2 FQGTGA. The CDR3 is 14 amino acids.

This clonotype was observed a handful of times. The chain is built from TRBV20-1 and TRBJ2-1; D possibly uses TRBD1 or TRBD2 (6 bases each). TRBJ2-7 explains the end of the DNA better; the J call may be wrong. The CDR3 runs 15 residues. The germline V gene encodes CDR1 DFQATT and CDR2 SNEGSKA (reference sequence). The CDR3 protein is CSARDYTGAGNEQYF. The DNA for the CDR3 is TGCAGTGCTAGAGATTATACGGGGGCTGGAAACGAGCAGTACTTC.